This T cell receptor (beta chain) was sequenced during a study of blood T cell repertoires in COVID-19. Study background: Acute and convalescent COVID-19 specimens originated in the United States, Italy and Spain. Nucleic acid was either cDNA or gDNA, and it came from T cells, B-cell-depleted T cells, or PBMCs.

Authors' methods: Reference gene primer amplification gave estimated nucleated cell counts. TCRdb keeps only in-frame clones here, not all; method: immunoSEQ multiplex PCR. The V and J calls and clone size are taken from that table; D and trimming were inferred from the DNA. The repertoire holds roughly 49,000 clones, with 83% as singletons. Source material: peripheral blood. The TCR was taken from an elderly woman with acute or convalescent COVID-19.

The CDR3: CASSSQGVYYEQYF. CDR3 nucleotides: TGTGCCAGCAGCTCGCAGGGGGTGTACTACGAGCAGTACTTC. The chain combines TRBV14 with TRBJ2-7; the match to TRBD1 covers 7 bases. V gave up 5 bases and J gave up 3 bases; unmatched junction bases: 7. Germline V gene sequence: CDR1 SGHDN, CDR2 FVKESK. The CDR3 spans 14 residues.